This T cell receptor (beta chain) was recovered during a study of cytomegalovirus exposure and HLA in healthy donors. Primers for the PCR totalled 60 Vbeta and 13 Jbeta. TCRdb keeps only in-frame clones here, not all; method: immunoSEQ multiplex PCR. Among about 140,000 clones, about 80% were seen once, and the ten largest hold 1.9%. Study-level findings and limits: Reports indicate that TCR beta sequences accurately predicted the HLA-A and HLA-B alleles of most subjects. It was taken for granted in presence/absence analyses that sequencing depth across donors was roughly uniform. In a later analysis, several top co-occurrence clusters appeared linked to parvovirus B19, influenza, CMV and Epstein-Barr virus. Compared with the approximately 680-donor mean, an Asian-associated ancestry cluster reportedly had fewer N-insertions, according to a later analysis.

This CDR3 spans 17 amino acids. As regards this clone: What it binds is not known.

The clonotype comes from a woman between 40 and 50 years old in good health and CMV-seronegative. Material: PBMCs. The chain combines TRBV7-5 with TRBJ2-3; whether TRBD1, the table's D call, matches the DNA was not checked. TRBV7-5 is described as a pseudogene. The CDR3 spells CARSFRGGHPLPYTQYF. CDR3 DNA: TGTGCCAGAAGCTTTAGGGGTGGCCATCCTCTCCCCTATACGCAGTATTTT.